This TCR beta chain originates from a study of regulatory T cells in long-lasting Graves disease. The overall study: Persistent cases were those of Graves' disease that involved over 5 years of antithyroid drugs with positive TSH receptor antibodies.

V was cut by 2 bases and J by 2 bases, with 6 bases left in between. The CDR3 totals 12 residues. Germline-derived CDR1 and CDR2 are SQVTM and ANQGSEA. Time point specified: persistent/refractory GD, antithyroid drugs over 5 years with positive TRAb. Generation of the TCR library employed RNA extracted from PBMCs. The source of the patients was an endocrinology department in Xi'an, China. TCR beta libraries were built with iRepertoire HTBI primers and Arm-PCR of CDR3 regions. MiXCR, run by TCRdb on the multiplex PCR reads, gives a single entry per CDR3 protein. The sample carries some 430,000 distinct CDR3 sequences, 20% to 25% recorded once. This clonotype has ten or more counts.

The rearrangement joins TRBV29-1 to TRBJ1-2; D remains ambiguous. The source is a female donor with Graves disease. The sample consisted of peripheral blood mononuclear cells (PBMCs), taken when the disease was refractory, from a patient treated with antithyroid drugs. CDR3: CSVERHNYGYTF. The CDR3 bases are TGCAGCGTTGAACGACACAACTATGGCTACACCTTC.